Below, one T cell receptor beta chain is given with its context. Primers: 60 Vbeta forward and 13 Jbeta reverse. Measured with immunoSEQ multiplex PCR; TCRdb has only the in-frame clones, and not every one. The sample shows fewer than 300,000 clones, just over 85% of them seen only once. This sample stems from a study of cytomegalovirus exposure and HLA in healthy donors. V was pared by 5 bases and J by 1 base, with 18 bases between. The germline gives CDR1 SEHNR, CDR2 FQNEAQ (reference sequence). This CDR3 is built from 16 residues. The sample comprised PBMCs. This chain links TRBV7-9 with TRBJ2-7, with TRBD1 as a possible D gene (6 bases). The source is a man between 35 and 55 years old in good health and CMV-seropositive. The chain's CDR3 is CASSPLDSAPSYEQYF. In DNA, the CDR3 is TGTGCCAGCAGCCCATTGGACAGCGCACCATCCTACGAGCAGTACTTC.